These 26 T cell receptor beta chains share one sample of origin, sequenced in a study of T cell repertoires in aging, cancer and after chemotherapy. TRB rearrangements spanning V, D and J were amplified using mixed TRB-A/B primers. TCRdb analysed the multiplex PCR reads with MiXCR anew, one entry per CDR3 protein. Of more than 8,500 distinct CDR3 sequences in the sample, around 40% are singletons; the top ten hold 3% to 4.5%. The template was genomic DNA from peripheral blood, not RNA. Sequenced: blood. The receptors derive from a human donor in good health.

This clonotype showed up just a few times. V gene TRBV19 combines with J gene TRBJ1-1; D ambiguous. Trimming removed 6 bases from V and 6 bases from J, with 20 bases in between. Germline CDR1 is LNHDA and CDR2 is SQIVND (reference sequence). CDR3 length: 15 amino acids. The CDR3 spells CASSDNRTGIAEAFF. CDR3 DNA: TGTGCCAGTAGCGACAATAGGACGGGGATCGCTGAAGCTTTCTTT.

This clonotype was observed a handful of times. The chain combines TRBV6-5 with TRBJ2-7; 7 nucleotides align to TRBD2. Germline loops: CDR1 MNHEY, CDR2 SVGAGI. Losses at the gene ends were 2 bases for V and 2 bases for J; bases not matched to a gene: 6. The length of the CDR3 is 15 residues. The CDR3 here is CASSYLASGAYEQYF. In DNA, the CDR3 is TGTGCCAGCAGTTACCTGGCTAGCGGAGCCTACGAGCAGTACTTC.

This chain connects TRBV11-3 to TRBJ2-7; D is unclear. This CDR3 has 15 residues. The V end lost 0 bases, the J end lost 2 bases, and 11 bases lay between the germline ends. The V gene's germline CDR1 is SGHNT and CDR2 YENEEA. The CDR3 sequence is CASSLDQLLPYEQYF. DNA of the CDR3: TGTGCCAGCAGCTTAGATCAACTCCTACCCTACGAGCAGTACTTC.

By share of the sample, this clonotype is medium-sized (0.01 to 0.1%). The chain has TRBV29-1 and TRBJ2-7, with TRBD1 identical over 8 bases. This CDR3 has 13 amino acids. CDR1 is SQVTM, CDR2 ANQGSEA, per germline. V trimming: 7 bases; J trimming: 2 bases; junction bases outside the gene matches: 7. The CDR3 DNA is TGCAGCGCAATGGACAGGGAACCCTACGAGCAGTACTTC. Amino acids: CSAMDREPYEQYF.

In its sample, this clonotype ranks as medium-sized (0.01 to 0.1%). As DNA, the CDR3 is TGTGCCAGCAGACGGACAGCCAATTCACCCCTCCACTTT. Translating it yields CASRRTANSPLHF. The chain uses TRBV6-5 and TRBJ1-6; the D gene is possibly TRBD1 (6 bases). The CDR3 runs 13 residues. Germline CDR1 reads MNHEY; CDR2 reads SVGAGI. Deletions cut 6 bases from V and 7 bases from J, with 10 bases between.

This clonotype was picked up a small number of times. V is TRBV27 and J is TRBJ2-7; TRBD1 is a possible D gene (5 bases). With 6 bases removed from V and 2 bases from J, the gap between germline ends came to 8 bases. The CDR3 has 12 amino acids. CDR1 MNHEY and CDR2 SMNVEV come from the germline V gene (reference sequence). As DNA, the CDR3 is TGTGCCAGCAGCCCAGGGACCTACGAGCAGTACTTC. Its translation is CASSPGTYEQYF.

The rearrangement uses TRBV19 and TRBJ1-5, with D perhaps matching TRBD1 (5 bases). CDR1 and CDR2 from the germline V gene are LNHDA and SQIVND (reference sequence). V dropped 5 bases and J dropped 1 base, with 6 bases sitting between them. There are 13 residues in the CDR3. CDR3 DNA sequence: TGTGCCAGTAGTGGGGGGAGCAATCAGCCCCAGCATTTT. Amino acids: CASSGGSNQPQHF.

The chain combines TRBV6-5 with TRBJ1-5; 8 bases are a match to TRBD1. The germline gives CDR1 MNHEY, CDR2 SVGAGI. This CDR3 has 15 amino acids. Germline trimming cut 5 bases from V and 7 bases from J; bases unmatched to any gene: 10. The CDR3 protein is CASSPGQGFRQPQHF. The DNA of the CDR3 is TGTGCCAGCAGTCCCGGACAGGGTTTTCGCCAGCCCCAGCATTTT.

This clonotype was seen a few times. The CDR3 spells CASSQTSGGTYEQYF. In DNA form, the CDR3 reads TGTGCCAGCAGCCAGACTAGCGGAGGGACCTACGAGCAGTACTTC. The chain links TRBV7-9 to TRBJ2-7, with 9 nucleotides matching TRBD2. The V segment lost 5 bases and the J segment 2 bases; nucleotides outside the gene matches: 7. The CDR3 runs 15 residues. Germline assignment: CDR1 SEHNR and CDR2 FQNEAQ (reference sequence).

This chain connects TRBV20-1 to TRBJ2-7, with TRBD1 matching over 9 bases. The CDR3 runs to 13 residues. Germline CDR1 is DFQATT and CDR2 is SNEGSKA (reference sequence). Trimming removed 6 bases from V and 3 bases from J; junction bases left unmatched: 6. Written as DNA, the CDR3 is TGCAGTGCACCGGGACAGGGACACTACGAGCAGTACTTC. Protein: CSAPGQGHYEQYF.

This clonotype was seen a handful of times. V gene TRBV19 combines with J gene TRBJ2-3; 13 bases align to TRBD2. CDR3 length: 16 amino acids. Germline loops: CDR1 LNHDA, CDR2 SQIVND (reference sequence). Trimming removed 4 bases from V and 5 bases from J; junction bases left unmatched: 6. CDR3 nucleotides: TGTGCCAGTAGTACCCTACTAGCGGGGGGGCGAGATACGCAGTATTTT. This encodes CASSTLLAGGRDTQYF.

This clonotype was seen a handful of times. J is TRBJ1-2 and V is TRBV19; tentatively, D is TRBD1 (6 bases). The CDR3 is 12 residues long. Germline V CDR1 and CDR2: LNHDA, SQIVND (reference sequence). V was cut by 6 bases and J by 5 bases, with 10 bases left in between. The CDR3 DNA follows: TGTGCCAGTAGATTGACAGGTTATGGCTACACCTTC. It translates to CASRLTGYGYTF.

CDR3 nucleotides: TGTGCCAGCGCATCCGGGACTAGCGGTACGACGCAGTATTTT. It yields the protein CASASGTSGTTQYF. The V and J genes are TRBV6-1 and TRBJ2-3; 11 bases agree with TRBD2. The CDR3 has 14 residues. J was trimmed by 9 bases and V by 8 bases; bases with no gene match: 10. The germline gives CDR1 MNHNS, CDR2 SASEGT.

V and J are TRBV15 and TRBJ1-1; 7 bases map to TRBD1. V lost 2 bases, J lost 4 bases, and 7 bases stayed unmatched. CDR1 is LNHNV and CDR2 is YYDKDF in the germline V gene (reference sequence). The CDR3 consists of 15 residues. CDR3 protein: CATSRPDREGTEAFF. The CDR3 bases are TGTGCCACCAGCAGACCAGACAGGGAAGGCACTGAAGCTTTCTTT. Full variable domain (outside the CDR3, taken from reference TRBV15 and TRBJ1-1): DAMVIQNPRYQVTQFGKPVTLSCSQTLNHNVMYWYQQKSSQAPKLLFHYYDKDFNNEADTPDNFQSRRPNTSFCFLDIRSPGLGDTAMYLCATSRPDREGTEAFFGQGTRLTVV.

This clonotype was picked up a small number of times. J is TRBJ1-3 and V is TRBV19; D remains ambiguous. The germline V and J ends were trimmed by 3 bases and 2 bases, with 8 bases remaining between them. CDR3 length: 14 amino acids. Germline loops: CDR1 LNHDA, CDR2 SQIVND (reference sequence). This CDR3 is CASSIVLTGNTIYF. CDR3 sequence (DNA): TGTGCCAGTAGTATTGTGCTAACTGGAAACACCATATATTTT.

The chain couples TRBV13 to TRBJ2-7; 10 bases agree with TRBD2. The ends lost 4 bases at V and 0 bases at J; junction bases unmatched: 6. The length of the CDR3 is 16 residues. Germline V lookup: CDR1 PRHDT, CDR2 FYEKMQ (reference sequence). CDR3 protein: CASSYFRTSGSYEQYF. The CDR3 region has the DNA TGTGCCAGCAGCTACTTCAGGACTAGCGGCTCCTACGAGCAGTACTTC. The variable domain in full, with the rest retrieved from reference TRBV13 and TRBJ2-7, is AAGVIQSPRHLIKEKRETATLKCYPIPRHDTVYWYQQGPGQDPQFLISFYEKMQSDKGSIPDRFSAQQFSDYHSELNMSSLELGDSALYFCASSYFRTSGSYEQYFGPGTRLTVT.

The CDR3 reads CASRGRDRGFGYTF. In DNA, the CDR3 is TGTGCCAGCAGGGGAAGGGACAGGGGGTTCGGCTACACCTTC. The chain links TRBV5-6 to TRBJ1-2; 11 nucleotides agree with TRBD1. CDR3 size: 14 residues. Trimming removed 5 bases from V and 8 bases from J; junction bases left unmatched: 8. Germline-derived CDR1 and CDR2 are SGHDT and YYEEEE.

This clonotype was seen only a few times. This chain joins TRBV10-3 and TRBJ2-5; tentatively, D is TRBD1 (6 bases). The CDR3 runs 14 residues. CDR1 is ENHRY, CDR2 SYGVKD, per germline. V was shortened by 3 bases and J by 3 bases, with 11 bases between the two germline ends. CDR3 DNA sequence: TGTGCCATCAGTGAATCCCCAGGGGAAGAGACCCAGTACTTC. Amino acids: CAISESPGEETQYF.

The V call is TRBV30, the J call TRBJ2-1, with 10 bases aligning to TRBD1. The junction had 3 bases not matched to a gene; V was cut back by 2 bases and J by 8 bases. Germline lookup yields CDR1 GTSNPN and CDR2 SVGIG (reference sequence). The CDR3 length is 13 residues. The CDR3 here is CAWSRTGGHEQFF. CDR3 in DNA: TGTGCCTGGAGTAGGACAGGGGGGCATGAGCAGTTCTTC. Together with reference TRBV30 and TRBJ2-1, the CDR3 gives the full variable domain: SQTIHQWPATLVQPVGSPLSLECTVEGTSNPNLYWYRQAAGRGLQLLFYSVGIGQISSEVPQNLSASRPQDRQFILSSKKLLLSDSGFYLCAWSRTGGHEQFFGPGTRLTVL.

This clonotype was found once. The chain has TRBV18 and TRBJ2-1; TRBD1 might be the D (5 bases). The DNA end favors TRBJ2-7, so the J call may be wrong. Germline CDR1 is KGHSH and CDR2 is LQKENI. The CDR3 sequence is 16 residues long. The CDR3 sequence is CASSPIVRVQFYEQYF. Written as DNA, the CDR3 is TGTGCCAGCTCTCCCATTGTCAGGGTTCAGTTCTACGAGCAGTACTTC.

This CDR3 reads CASSLIGLAGDTQYF. DNA of the CDR3: TGTGCCAGCAGTTTGATCGGTCTAGCGGGGGATACGCAGTATTTT. This chain uses TRBV12-3 or TRBV12-4 with TRBJ2-3; 9 positions agree with TRBD2. This CDR3 spans 15 amino acids. V shed 3 bases and J 6 bases; nucleotides not matched to a gene: 7.

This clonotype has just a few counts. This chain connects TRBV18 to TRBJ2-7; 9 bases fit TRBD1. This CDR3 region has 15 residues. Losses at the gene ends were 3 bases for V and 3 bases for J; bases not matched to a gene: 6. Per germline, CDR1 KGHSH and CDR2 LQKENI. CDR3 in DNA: TGTGCCAGCTCACCCTCGGGACAGGGCTTCTACGAGCAGTACTTC. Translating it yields CASSPSGQGFYEQYF.

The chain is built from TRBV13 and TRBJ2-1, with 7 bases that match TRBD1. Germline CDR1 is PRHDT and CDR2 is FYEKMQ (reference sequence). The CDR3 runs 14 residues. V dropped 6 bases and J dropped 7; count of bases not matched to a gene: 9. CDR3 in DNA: TGTGCCAGCAGATACTACAGGGGTTTGAATGAGCAGTTCTTC. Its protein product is CASRYYRGLNEQFF.

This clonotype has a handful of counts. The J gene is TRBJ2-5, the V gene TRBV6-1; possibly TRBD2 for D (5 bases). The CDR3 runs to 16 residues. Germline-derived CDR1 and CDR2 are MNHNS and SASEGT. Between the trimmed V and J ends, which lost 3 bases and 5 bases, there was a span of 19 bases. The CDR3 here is CASSETWTGKWETQYF. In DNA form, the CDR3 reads TGTGCCAGCAGTGAGACCTGGACTGGGAAGTGGGAGACCCAGTACTTC.

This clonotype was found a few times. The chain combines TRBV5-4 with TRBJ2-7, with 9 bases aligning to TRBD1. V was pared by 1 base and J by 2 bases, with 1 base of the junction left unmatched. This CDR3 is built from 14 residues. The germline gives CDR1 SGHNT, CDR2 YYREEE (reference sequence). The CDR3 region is CASSLRDRAYEQYF. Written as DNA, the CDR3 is TGTGCCAGCAGCTTGAGGGACAGGGCCTACGAGCAGTACTTC.

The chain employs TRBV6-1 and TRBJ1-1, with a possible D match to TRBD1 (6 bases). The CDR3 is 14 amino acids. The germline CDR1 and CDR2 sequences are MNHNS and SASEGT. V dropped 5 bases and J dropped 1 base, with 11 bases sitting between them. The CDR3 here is CASSWTATNTEAFF. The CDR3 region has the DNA TGTGCCAGCAGTTGGACAGCCACGAACACTGAAGCTTTCTTT.